Shown below are 22 T cell receptor beta chains from a single sample sequenced in a study of long-term antiretroviral therapy in people with HIV. A v3.0 immunoSEQ assay was performed at survey level. The data were produced by immunoSEQ multiplex PCR, yet TCRdb's version contains in-frame clones alone and is incomplete. The table records about 23,000 clones, roughly 90% of them present only once. The sample was unsorted PBMCs, taken 0.6 years after starting antiretroviral therapy. The origin of the receptors is a man in his 60s with HIV.

The rearrangement uses TRBV10-3 and TRBJ1-1; TRBD1 agrees at 10 bases. Germline lookup yields CDR1 ENHRY and CDR2 SYGVKD. The CDR3 totals 16 residues. The J segment lost 4 bases and the V segment lost 4 bases, leaving 9 bases of the junction unmatched. The CDR3 sequence is CAISVATGTGVTEAFF. The CDR3 DNA reads TGTGCCATCAGTGTCGCAACCGGGACAGGGGTCACTGAAGCTTTCTTT.

The chain uses TRBV30 and TRBJ1-2; D is undetermined. The CDR3 totals 13 residues. Per the germline V gene, CDR1 is GTSNPN and CDR2 is SVGIG (reference sequence). V was trimmed by 0 bases and J by 4 bases, leaving 9 bases between them. The CDR3 sequence: CAWSVNNAYGYTF. CDR3 coding DNA: TGTGCCTGGAGTGTAAATAACGCCTATGGCTACACCTTC.

J is TRBJ2-3 and V is TRBV6-8; no clear D. Germline V gene lookup returns CDR1 MNHGY and CDR2 SAAAGT. The CDR3 has 14 residues. V lost 2 bases to trimming and J lost 6 bases, with 12 bases between them. The CDR3 DNA reads as TGTGCCAGCAGTTACCGCCCTACTGCTGATACGCAGTATTTT. It encodes CASSYRPTADTQYF.

V and J are TRBV13 and TRBJ2-7; 8 bases line up with TRBD1. The length of the CDR3 is 14 residues. CDR1 and CDR2 from the germline V gene are PRHDT and FYEKMQ (reference sequence). V gave up 5 bases and J gave up 2 bases; unmatched junction bases: 5. CDR3 sequence reads: CASSPGQETYEQYF. As DNA, the CDR3 is TGTGCCAGCAGCCCGGGACAGGAAACCTACGAGCAGTACTTC.

J is TRBJ1-2 and V is TRBV6-6; no clear D gene. CDR1 and CDR2 from the germline V gene are MNHNY and SVGAGI (reference sequence). With 4 bases removed from V and 8 bases from J, the gap between germline ends came to 14 bases. This CDR3 has 13 amino acids. In nucleotides, the CDR3 is TGTGCCAGCAGTTCCCCGGAGTTGAACGGCTACACCTTC. It encodes CASSSPELNGYTF.

The gene calls are TRBV27 and TRBJ2-7, with D uncertain. Germline CDR1 is MNHEY and CDR2 is SMNVEV (reference sequence). The V end was cut by 6 bases, the J end by 4 bases, with 28 bases between. CDR3 size: 18 residues. The CDR3 spells CASRSLTGSSLLSYEQYF. CDR3 DNA sequence: TGTGCCAGCAGGTCCTTGACGGGCAGCTCACTTTTGTCATACGAGCAGTACTTC.

This clone was picked up a small number of times. The V gene is TRBV19, the J gene TRBJ1-5; the D gene is possibly TRBD1 (5 bases). The CDR3 loop spans 13 amino acids. The V gene's germline CDR1 is LNHDA and CDR2 SQIVND (reference sequence). V lost 3 bases, J lost 4 bases, and 7 bases lay in between. The DNA for the CDR3 is TGTGCCAGTAGTATCCGGGGGAATCAGCCCCAGCATTTT. Translating it yields CASSIRGNQPQHF.

The chain recombines TRBV6-5 with TRBJ2-1, with D possibly matching TRBD2 (7 bases). Germline V gene data show CDR1 as MNHEY and CDR2 as SVGAGI. The V gene lost 3 bases and the J gene lost 3 bases, with 12 bases spanning the gap. The CDR3 has 15 amino acids. This CDR3 reads CASSYKGEGYNEQFF. The CDR3 region has the DNA TGTGCCAGCAGTTATAAGGGGGAGGGCTACAATGAGCAGTTCTTC.

The V call is TRBV29-1, the J call TRBJ2-7; D gene unclear. Germline CDR1 and CDR2: SQVTM and ANQGSEA. V was clipped by 5 bases and J by 0 bases, with 11 bases between them. CDR3 length equals 13 residues. Written as DNA, the CDR3 is TGCAGCGTTCGCCTGGCAGCCTCCTACGAGCAGTACTTC. Encoded protein: CSVRLAASYEQYF.

The chain links TRBV5-1 to TRBJ2-7; weak D call: TRBD1 (6 bases). Germline V gives CDR1 SGHRS, CDR2 YFSETQ. Trimming removed 2 bases at V and 3 bases at J, with 12 bases between. This CDR3 spans 14 amino acids. In DNA, the CDR3 is TGCGCCAGCAGCTTAGGGGGTGGGGGCTACGAGCAGTACTTC. This translates into CASSLGGGGYEQYF. Complete variable domain (other parts from reference TRBV5-1 and TRBJ2-7): KAGVTQTPRYLIKTRGQQVTLSCSPISGHRSVSWYQQTPGQGLQFLFEYFSETQRNKGNFPGRFSGRQFSNSRSEMNVSTLELGDSALYLCASSLGGGGYEQYFGPGTRLTVT.

This clone has a handful of counts. V usage is TRBV6-4 and J usage is TRBJ2-1, with a possible D match to TRBD2 (6 bases). CDR1 is MRHNA and CDR2 is SNTAGT in the germline V gene. V lost 0 bases and J 3 bases, leaving 9 bases between the germline ends. The CDR3 loop spans 15 amino acids. CDR3 in DNA: TGTGCCAGCAGTGACTCAGCTAGCGACTACAATGAGCAGTTCTTC. This codes for CASSDSASDYNEQFF.

The gene calls are TRBV7-9 and TRBJ1-4, with a tentative D call TRBD1 (5 bases). The CDR3 contains 13 residues. Trimming shortened V by 5 bases and J by 8 bases, and 12 bases separated the two germline ends. The germline V gene has CDR1 SEHNR and CDR2 FQNEAQ (reference sequence). The CDR3 region has the DNA TGTGCCAGCAGCCCCAGGGTGGAAGAAAAACTGTTTTTT. It encodes CASSPRVEEKLFF.

This clone was picked up one time. The chain combines TRBV19 with TRBJ2-5, with 9 bases fitting TRBD1. The trim removed 6 bases at V and 7 bases at J, leaving 9 bases unmatched. This CDR3 comprises 14 residues. In germline, CDR1 is LNHDA, CDR2 SQIVND (reference sequence). The CDR3 here is CASRRDRVVGTQYF. CDR3 coding DNA: TGTGCCAGTAGGAGGGACAGGGTGGTCGGGACCCAGTACTTC.

The V and J genes are TRBV5-5 and TRBJ2-1, with 8 nucleotides matching TRBD2. V shed 0 bases and J 15 bases; nucleotides not matched to a gene: 17. The CDR3 consists of 16 residues. In germline, CDR1 is SGHKS, CDR2 YYEKEE (reference sequence). CDR3 bases: TGTGCCAGCAGCTTGGGGCAGGTGACTTTTCTCGGGACTAGGTTCTTC. It is translated as CASSLGQVTFLGTRFF.

This sequence joins TRBV20-1 and TRBJ2-1; D is possibly TRBD1 or TRBD2 (5 bases each). The CDR3 totals 11 residues. Looked up from germline, CDR1 is DFQATT and CDR2 is SNEGSKA (reference sequence). V gave up 5 bases and J gave up 6 bases, with 8 bases separating them. The CDR3 DNA reads as TGCAGTGCTCGGGACCTCAATGAGCAGTTCTTC. It specifies CSARDLNEQFF.

The gene calls are TRBV7-2 and TRBJ2-7; 9 bases map to TRBD1. Germline assignment: CDR1 SGHTA and CDR2 FQGNSA. The CDR3 loop spans 17 amino acids. Unmatched junction bases numbered 10, after V lost 2 bases and J lost 2 bases. CDR3 loop: CASSLRGTGGLPYEQYF. In DNA, the CDR3 is TGTGCCAGCAGCTTACGAGGTACAGGGGGCTTACCCTACGAGCAGTACTTC.

This chain uses TRBV7-2 with TRBJ1-1, with D tentatively TRBD1 (6 bases). This CDR3 comprises 13 residues. V was trimmed by 5 bases and J by 3 bases, leaving 10 bases between them. CDR1 and CDR2 from the germline V gene are SGHTA and FQGNSA. The CDR3 spells CASSPDRYTEAFF. The CDR3 nucleotides read TGTGCCAGCAGCCCGGACAGATACACTGAAGCTTTCTTT.

The chain carries TRBV10-1 and TRBJ2-7; D gene unclear. The CDR3 length is 13 residues. CDR1 and CDR2 from the germline V gene are WNHNN and SYGVQD (reference sequence). V was trimmed by 4 bases and J by 0 bases, leaving 7 bases between them. Here the CDR3 reads CASSGGLSYEQYF. DNA for the CDR3: TGCGCCAGCAGTGGTGGTCTCTCCTACGAGCAGTACTTC.

The chain has TRBV5-4 and TRBJ2-2; 8 bases align to TRBD1. CDR1 and CDR2 (germline): SGHNT, YYREEE (reference sequence). The J segment lost 2 bases and the V segment lost 4 bases, leaving 10 bases of the junction unmatched. The length of the CDR3 is 17 residues. This chain's CDR3 is CASSRPTGGANTGELFF. The CDR3 DNA is TGTGCCAGCAGCCGACCTACAGGGGGTGCTAACACCGGGGAGCTGTTTTTT. The complete variable domain, with remaining parts taken from reference TRBV5-4 and TRBJ2-2, reads ETGVTQSPTHLIKTRGQQVTLRCSSQSGHNTVSWYQQALGQGPQFIFQYYREEENGRGNFPPRFSGLQFPNYSSELNVNALELDDSALYLCASSRPTGGANTGELFFGEGSRLTVL.

This chain uses TRBV20-1 with TRBJ2-7; D possibly corresponds to TRBD1 (5 bases). Per germline, CDR1 DFQATT and CDR2 SNEGSKA (reference sequence). The CDR3 extends over 11 amino acids. V shed 4 bases and J shed 4 bases, with 8 bases lying between them. CDR3 sequence: CSATRVYEQYF. CDR3 nucleotides: TGCAGTGCTACCAGGGTATACGAGCAGTACTTC.

The J gene is TRBJ1-5, the V gene TRBV28; no firm D call. CDR1 and CDR2 from the germline V gene are MDHEN and SYDVKM. V dropped 6 bases and J dropped 5 bases, with 17 bases sitting between them. The CDR3 sequence is 15 residues long. The CDR3 here is CASSPAPGRDQPQHF. CDR3 coding DNA: TGTGCCAGCAGCCCGGCCCCGGGAAGGGATCAGCCCCAGCATTTT.

The J gene is TRBJ1-2, the V gene TRBV7-3, with D perhaps TRBD1 (5 bases). With 5 bases removed from V and 2 bases from J, the gap between germline ends came to 15 bases. The CDR3 covers 15 residues. Looked up from germline, CDR1 is SGHTA and CDR2 is FQGTGA. CDR3 sequence reads: CASSKGHLTNYGYTF. CDR3 bases: TGTGCCAGCAGCAAAGGACACTTGACGAACTATGGCTACACCTTC.